The 8 T cell receptor beta chains listed next were all sequenced from one sample in a study of OX40 agonist ivuxolimab in advanced cancers. Data came from immunoSEQ multiplex PCR; TCRdb stores just in-frame clones and leaves some out. The sample shows about 110,000 clones, 90% of them seen only once. The sequencing used CD4+ or CD8+ T cells sorted from blood, collected in a trial of the OX40 agonist ivuxolimab. The receptors were sampled from an adult with an advanced solid tumor such as melanoma, head and neck, liver or kidney cancer.

The V call is TRBV9, the J call TRBJ1-2; D might be TRBD1 (5 bases). The CDR3 sequence is 16 residues long. Germline loops: CDR1 SGDLS, CDR2 YYNGEE. Trimming removed 0 bases at V and 2 bases at J, with 14 bases between. The CDR3 nucleotides are TGTGCCAGCAGCGTAGACTTCGCAGGGAGGAACTATGGCTACACCTTC. It encodes CASSVDFAGRNYGYTF.

The chain uses TRBV23-1 and TRBJ1-5; D is undetermined. TRBV23-1 is known as an ORF, though its function is uncertain. The CDR3 contains 12 residues. V was trimmed by 3 bases and J by 6 bases, leaving 6 bases between them. The CDR3 DNA sequence: TGCGCCAGCAGTCAGGGGAGTCAGCCCCAGCATTTT. Translation: CASSQGSQPQHF.

The gene calls are TRBV18 and TRBJ2-5; 11 bases align to TRBD1. The germline V gene encodes CDR1 KGHSH and CDR2 LQKENI. The CDR3 covers 14 residues. After removal of 6 bases from V and 5 bases from J, the junction contained 5 bases not matched to a gene. The CDR3 DNA sequence: TGTGCCAGCTCCCTCGGACAGGGGGCCGAGACCCAGTACTTC. Translating it yields CASSLGQGAETQYF.

The chain joins TRBV29-1 to TRBJ2-7, with 7 bases aligning to TRBD1. This CDR3 spans 15 amino acids. The germline CDR1 and CDR2 sequences are SQVTM and ANQGSEA. Trimming cost V 4 bases and J 7 bases; bases outside gene matches: 16. CDR3 in amino acids: CSVARQGSRLREQYF. The CDR3 DNA is TGCAGCGTTGCCCGACAGGGTTCCCGTTTAAGGGAGCAGTACTTC.

This clone was recorded only once. V is TRBV7-6 and J is TRBJ2-3; TRBD1 matches at 8 bases. V lost 1 base and J lost 6; bases outside the gene matches: 9. This CDR3 has 16 amino acids. Germline V gene sequence: CDR1 SGHVS, CDR2 FNYEAQ. This chain's CDR3 is CASSLVRDRGFDTQYF. DNA for the CDR3: TGTGCCAGCAGCTTAGTTCGAGACAGGGGTTTCGATACGCAGTATTTT.

The genes are TRBV5-5 and TRBJ2-5; D remains unclear. The V end was cut by 4 bases, the J end by 4 bases, with 11 bases between. Germline V lookup: CDR1 SGHKS, CDR2 YYEKEE (reference sequence). The CDR3 contains 13 residues. The CDR3 sequence: CASSARNGETQYF. For the CDR3, the DNA is TGTGCCAGCAGCGCGCGGAATGGAGAGACCCAGTACTTC.

The V call is TRBV5-1, the J call TRBJ2-5; no reliable D call. Germline V gene data show CDR1 as SGHRS and CDR2 as YFSETQ. CDR3 length: 12 residues. Trimming pared 0 bases from V and 5 bases from J, leaving 5 bases between. CDR3 DNA sequence: TGCGCCAGCAGCTTGGGAGCGGAGACCCAGTACTTC. It encodes CASSLGAETQYF.

The chain uses TRBV7-2 and TRBJ1-1, with D perhaps TRBD1 (5 bases). V shed 1 base and J shed 6 bases, with 9 bases lying between them. The CDR3 is 13 residues long. Germline CDR1 reads SGHTA; CDR2 reads FQGNSA. CDR3: CASSLDQGPEAFF. Written as DNA, the CDR3 is TGTGCCAGCAGCTTAGATCAGGGACCTGAAGCTTTCTTT.